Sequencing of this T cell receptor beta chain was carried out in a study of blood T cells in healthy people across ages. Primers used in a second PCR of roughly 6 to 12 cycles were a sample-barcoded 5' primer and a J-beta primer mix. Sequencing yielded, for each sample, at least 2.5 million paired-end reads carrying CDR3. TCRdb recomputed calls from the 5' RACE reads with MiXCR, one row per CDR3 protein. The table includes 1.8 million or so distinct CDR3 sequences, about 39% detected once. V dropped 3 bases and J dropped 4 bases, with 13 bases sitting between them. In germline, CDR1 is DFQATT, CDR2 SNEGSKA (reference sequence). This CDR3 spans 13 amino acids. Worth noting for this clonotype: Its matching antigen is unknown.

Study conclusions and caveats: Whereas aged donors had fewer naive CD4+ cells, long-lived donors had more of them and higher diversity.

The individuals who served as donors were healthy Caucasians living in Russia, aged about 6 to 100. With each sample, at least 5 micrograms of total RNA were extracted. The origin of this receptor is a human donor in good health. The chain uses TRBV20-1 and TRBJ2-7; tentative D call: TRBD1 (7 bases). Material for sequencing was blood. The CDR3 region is CSARSGGYYEQYF. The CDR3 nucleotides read TGCAGTGCTAGGTCAGGGGGGTATTACGAGCAGTACTTC.